This passage covers 21 T cell receptor beta chains from one sample sequenced in a study of T cell repertoires in cytomegalovirus infection. From the reads, TCRdb called clonotypes with MiXCR, one entry per CDR3 protein. Here the sample spans approximately 140,000 distinct CDR3 sequences, more than 20% being singletons. The antigens these receptors bind are not known. Input material: PBMCs, sequenced either directly or after in vitro stimulation (not recorded which). Source of these receptors: a human donor in good health (CMV status not recorded). Some clones in this sample may be carry-over from other donors' samples.

This clonotype was recorded a few times. The chain couples TRBV4-1 to TRBJ2-7, with TRBD1 matching 7 bases. This CDR3 has 13 amino acids. Looked up from germline, CDR1 is MGHRA and CDR2 is YSYEKL. Written as DNA, the CDR3 is TGCGCCAGCAGCCAAGTATCCCCCGGACAGGTTCACGTC. Amino acids: CASSQVSPGQVHV.

This clonotype was counted a few times. The J gene is TRBJ2-1, the V gene TRBV5-4, with TRBD2 identical over 8 bases. V trimming: 4 bases; J trimming: 4 bases; junction bases outside the gene matches: 7. CDR3 length equals 15 residues. Germline assignment: CDR1 SGHNT and CDR2 YYREEE (reference sequence). The DNA for the CDR3 is TGTGCCAGCAGCCGGGGCGGGACTAGATACAATGAGCAGTTCTTC. It specifies CASSRGGTRYNEQFF. The complete variable domain, with remaining parts taken from reference TRBV5-4 and TRBJ2-1, reads ETGVTQSPTHLIKTRGQQVTLRCSSQSGHNTVSWYQQALGQGPQFIFQYYREEENGRGNFPPRFSGLQFPNYSSELNVNALELDDSALYLCASSRGGTRYNEQFFGPGTRLTVL.

This clonotype was picked up many times. The V call is TRBV7-2, the J call TRBJ2-5; 9 positions match TRBD2. V trimming: 5 bases; J trimming: 6 bases; junction bases outside the gene matches: 7. The CDR3 is made up of 14 amino acids. The V gene's germline CDR1 is SGHTA and CDR2 FQGNSA. In DNA, the CDR3 is TGTGCCAGCAGCACGGGACTAGCAAGGCAGACCCAGTACTTC. It encodes CASSTGLARQTQYF.

The chain uses TRBV7-9 and TRBJ2-5; TRBD2 matches at 12 bases. Germline V gives CDR1 SEHNR, CDR2 FQNEAQ (reference sequence). CDR3 size: 16 residues. V was clipped by 4 bases and J by 4 bases; unmatched bases: 7. Here the CDR3 reads CASSSQPGLAGETQYF. CDR3 DNA: TGTGCCAGCAGCTCCCAACCGGGACTAGCGGGAGAGACCCAGTACTTC.

This chain joins TRBV2 and TRBJ1-5; D ambiguous. V lost 2 bases, J lost 3 bases, and 5 bases lay in between. Germline CDR1 SNHLY, CDR2 FYNNEI. This CDR3 has 13 residues. CDR3 sequence reads: CASSENNNQPQHF. The CDR3 bases are TGTGCCAGCAGTGAAAACAACAATCAGCCCCAGCATTTT.

The V call is TRBV5-4, the J call TRBJ2-1; 12 bases are shared with TRBD2. Germline V lookup: CDR1 SGHNT, CDR2 YYREEE (reference sequence). This CDR3 region has 16 residues. V dropped 5 bases and J dropped 15; count of bases not matched to a gene: 18. CDR3: CASSKTGGDLAGGRFF. The CDR3 region has the DNA TGTGCCAGCAGTAAGACAGGAGGTGACCTAGCGGGAGGGCGGTTCTTC.

This clonotype turned up a few times. The V and J genes are TRBV19 and TRBJ1-6; possibly TRBD1 for D (5 bases). The germline gives CDR1 LNHDA, CDR2 SQIVND (reference sequence). Trimming cost V 8 bases and J 5 bases, with 19 bases left between them. This CDR3 is 16 amino acids long. CDR3 loop: CASQDLRVGDNSPLHF. The CDR3, as DNA: TGTGCCAGTCAAGACCTCAGGGTCGGAGATAATTCACCCCTCCACTTT.

J is TRBJ2-7 and V is TRBV28, with 13 positions matching TRBD2. Germline loops: CDR1 MDHEN, CDR2 SYDVKM. The CDR3 loop spans 16 amino acids. V lost 7 bases to trimming and J lost 4 bases; unmatched junction nucleotides: 10. CDR3 sequence reads: CASTPKGTSGTYEQYF. In DNA form, the CDR3 reads TGTGCCAGCACTCCCAAGGGGACTAGCGGGACTTACGAGCAGTACTTC.

The V gene is TRBV15, the J gene TRBJ1-2; 8 bases are a match to TRBD1. The V segment lost 5 bases and the J segment 4 bases; nucleotides outside the gene matches: 12. Germline V CDR1 and CDR2: LNHNV, YYDKDF (reference sequence). There are 16 residues in the CDR3. This CDR3 reads CATSHATGGRGYGYTF. The CDR3 region has the DNA TGTGCCACCAGCCACGCCACAGGGGGACGAGGCTATGGCTACACCTTC.

Written as DNA, the CDR3 is TGCAGTGCTAGAGAGGGCGGGAGCTACGAGCAGTACGTC. This gives the protein CSAREGGSYEQYV. This chain joins TRBV20-1 and TRBJ2-7; TRBD2 matches 7 bases. The V gene's germline CDR1 is DFQATT and CDR2 SNEGSKA (reference sequence). The V segment lost 0 bases and the J segment 3 bases; nucleotides outside the gene matches: 2. This CDR3 contains 13 residues.

The chain carries TRBV11-2 and TRBJ2-7; 7 nucleotides line up with TRBD2. Germline CDR1 and CDR2: SGHAT and FQNNGV. This CDR3 contains 15 residues. V was clipped by 2 bases and J by 5 bases; unmatched bases: 9. CDR3 nucleotides: TGTGCCAGCAGCTTACGCGGGACTACCTTTGACGAGCAGTACGTC. Residues: CASSLRGTTFDEQYV.

This clonotype has only a few counts. The gene calls are TRBV6-5 and TRBJ1-2; unclear D gene. The CDR3 totals 16 residues. Germline V gene data show CDR1 as MNHEY and CDR2 as SVGAGI. Trimming removed 0 bases from V and 0 bases from J, with 11 bases in between. The chain's CDR3 is CASSYSMALANYGYTF. CDR3 coding DNA: TGTGCCAGCAGTTACTCGATGGCTTTAGCTAACTATGGCTACACCTTC.

This clonotype was found many times. This chain connects TRBV7-2 to TRBJ1-2; 8 bases fit TRBD1. The CDR3 loop spans 15 amino acids. Germline CDR1 reads SGHTA; CDR2 reads FQGNSA. V gave up 4 bases and J gave up 7 bases; unmatched junction bases: 11. CDR3 protein: CASSSNRGGGGGYTF. CDR3 nucleotides: TGTGCCAGCAGCTCCAACAGGGGGGGGGGGGGTGGCTACACCTTC. Combining the CDR3 with reference TRBV7-2 and TRBJ1-2 gives the whole variable domain GAGVSQSPSNKVTEKGKDVELRCDPISGHTALYWYRQSLGQGLEFLIYFQGNSAPDKSGLPSDRFSAERTGGSVSTLTIQRTQQEDSAVYLCASSSNRGGGGGYTFGSGTRLTVV.

In the case of this clonotype: One end of the junction does not line up with germline, which may come from a read error. CDR3 nucleotides: TGTGCTAGCAGTTCACTAGCGGGAATCGCAGATACGCAGTATTTT. Encoded protein: CASSSLAGIADTQYF. The chain has TRBV7-7 and TRBJ2-3, with 10 bases that match TRBD2. CDR1 SSHAT and CDR2 FNYEAQ come from the germline V gene (reference sequence). The CDR3 spans 15 residues.

This clonotype was detected only a few times. The gene calls are TRBV27 and TRBJ2-3, with 7 positions matching TRBD2. The CDR3 covers 14 residues. Per the germline V gene, CDR1 is MNHEY and CDR2 is SMNVEV (reference sequence). With 9 bases clipped from V and 5 bases from J, the junction kept 11 bases outside the gene matches. The CDR3, as DNA: TGTGCCAGAGGGTGTTGCGGGAGAAGAGATACGCAGTATTTT. The encoded protein is CARGCCGRRDTQYF.

This clonotype turned up a few times. This chain connects TRBV28 to TRBJ1-1; a weak D match, TRBD1 (5 bases). V lost 3 bases and J lost 1, with 12 bases in between. The germline gives CDR1 MDHEN, CDR2 SYDVKM. The CDR3 is 15 residues long. The CDR3 here is CASSFLLGGNTEAFF. The CDR3 DNA reads TGTGCCAGCAGTTTTCTGTTGGGGGGGAACACTGAAGCTTTCTTT.

This clonotype has more than one count but fewer than ten. V is TRBV7-8 and J is TRBJ2-2; no clear D gene. V was cut by 5 bases and J by 7 bases, with 5 bases left in between. There are 11 residues in the CDR3. Per the germline V gene, CDR1 is SGHVS and CDR2 is FQNEAQ. The CDR3 loop is CASSPFGELFF. The CDR3 DNA reads TGTGCCAGCAGCCCTTTCGGGGAGCTGTTTTTT.

The V gene is TRBV7-2, the J gene TRBJ2-3; the D is unclear. This CDR3 region has 14 residues. The germline V gene encodes CDR1 SGHTA and CDR2 FQGNSA. V dropped 1 base and J dropped 1 base, with 6 bases sitting between them. CDR3 region: CASSLEWGTDTQYF. The CDR3 coding sequence is TGTGCCAGCAGCTTAGAATGGGGCACAGATACGCAGTATTTT.

To note about this clonotype: The junction departs from germline at one end; a sequencing error may be responsible. CDR3 in amino acids: CASRIAGGNNEQFF. DNA of the CDR3: TGTGCCAGTAGAATAGCGGGAGGGAATAATGAGCAGTTCTTC. The chain has TRBV19 and TRBJ2-1, with 11 positions matching TRBD2. The V gene's germline CDR1 is LNHDA and CDR2 SQIVND (reference sequence). This CDR3 contains 14 residues.

This clonotype was seen a few times. The rearrangement links TRBV10-3 to TRBJ1-3, with D maybe TRBD1 (5 bases). V dropped 5 bases and J dropped 2 bases, with 10 bases sitting between them. Germline CDR1 ENHRY, CDR2 SYGVKD. This CDR3 contains 14 residues. CDR3 DNA sequence: TGTGCCATCAGTACATCAGGGCCTGGAAACACCATATATTTT. It encodes CAISTSGPGNTIYF.

This clonotype was found a few times. The V gene is TRBV7-2, the J gene TRBJ2-7; D may be TRBD1 (6 bases). Germline values: CDR1 SGHTA, CDR2 FQGNSA. The CDR3 runs to 13 residues. With 4 bases removed from V and 5 bases from J, the gap between germline ends came to 12 bases. CDR3 sequence reads: CASSWQGNHEQYF. In nucleotides, the CDR3 is TGTGCCAGCAGCTGGCAGGGGAATCACGAGCAGTACTTC.